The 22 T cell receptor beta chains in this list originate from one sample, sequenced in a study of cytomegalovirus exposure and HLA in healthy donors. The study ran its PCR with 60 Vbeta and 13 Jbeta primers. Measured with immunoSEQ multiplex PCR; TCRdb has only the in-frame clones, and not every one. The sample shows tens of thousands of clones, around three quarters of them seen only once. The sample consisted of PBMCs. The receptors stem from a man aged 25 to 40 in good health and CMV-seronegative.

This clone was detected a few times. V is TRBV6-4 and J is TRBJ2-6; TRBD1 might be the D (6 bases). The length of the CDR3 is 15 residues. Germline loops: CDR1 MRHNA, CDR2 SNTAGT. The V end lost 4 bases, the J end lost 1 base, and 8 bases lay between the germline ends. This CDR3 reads CASSGTGSGANVLTF. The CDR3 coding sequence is TGTGCCAGCAGTGGCACAGGGTCTGGGGCCAACGTCCTGACTTTC.

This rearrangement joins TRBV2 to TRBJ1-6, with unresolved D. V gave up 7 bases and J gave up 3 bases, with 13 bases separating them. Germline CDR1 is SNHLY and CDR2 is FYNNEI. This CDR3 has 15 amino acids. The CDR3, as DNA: TGTGCCAGCATGACACAGAGAAACTATAATTCACCCCTCCACTTT. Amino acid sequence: CASMTQRNYNSPLHF.

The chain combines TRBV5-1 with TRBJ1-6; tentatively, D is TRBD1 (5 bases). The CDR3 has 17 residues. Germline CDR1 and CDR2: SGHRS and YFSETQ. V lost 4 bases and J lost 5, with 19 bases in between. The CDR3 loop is CASSAKPQGSHNSPLHF. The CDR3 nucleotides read TGCGCCAGCAGCGCGAAACCGCAGGGTAGCCATAATTCACCCCTCCACTTT.

CDR3 nucleotides: TGTGCCAGTAGTATCGGGATCTTGGGAGTTAATGTGGAAAAACTGTTTTTT. It specifies CASSIGILGVNVEKLFF. The V call is TRBV19, the J call TRBJ1-4; no firm D call. Trimming pared 3 bases from V and 8 bases from J, leaving 22 bases between. The germline CDR1 and CDR2 sequences are LNHDA and SQIVND (reference sequence). The CDR3 is made up of 17 amino acids. The full variable domain, with the rest looked up from reference TRBV19 and TRBJ1-4, is DGGITQSPKYLFRKEGQNVTLSCEQNLNHDAMYWYRQDPGQGLRLIYYSQIVNDFQKGDIAEGYSVSREKKESFPLTVTSAQKNPTAFYLCASSIGILGVNVEKLFFGSGTQLSVL.

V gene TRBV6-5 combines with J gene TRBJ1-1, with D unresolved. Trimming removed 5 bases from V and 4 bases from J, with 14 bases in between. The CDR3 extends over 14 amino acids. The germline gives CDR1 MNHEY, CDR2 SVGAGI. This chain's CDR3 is CASSKKYGGTEAFF. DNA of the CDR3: TGTGCCAGCAGTAAAAAATACGGTGGCACTGAAGCTTTCTTT.

CDR3 nucleotide sequence: TGTGCCAGCAGTGACTCGATGGTGGCAGGGGACAATGAGCAGTTCTTC. This codes for CASSDSMVAGDNEQFF. V gene TRBV6-4 combines with J gene TRBJ2-1, with D perhaps TRBD1 (6 bases). The CDR3 contains 16 residues. V was shortened by 0 bases and J by 5 bases, with 14 bases between the two germline ends. CDR1 and CDR2 (germline): MRHNA, SNTAGT.

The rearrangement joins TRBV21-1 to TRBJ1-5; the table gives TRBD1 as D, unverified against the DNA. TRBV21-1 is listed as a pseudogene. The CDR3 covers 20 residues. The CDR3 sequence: CASSRRKSQGCAPPHQPQHF. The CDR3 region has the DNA TGTGCCAGCAGCAGAAGGAAAAGTCAGGGATGTGCGCCCCCTCATCAGCCCCAGCATTTT.

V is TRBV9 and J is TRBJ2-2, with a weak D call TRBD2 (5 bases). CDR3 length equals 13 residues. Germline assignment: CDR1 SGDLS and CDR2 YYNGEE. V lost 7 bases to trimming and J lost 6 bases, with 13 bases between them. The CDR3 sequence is CASSRAVAGELFF. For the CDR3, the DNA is TGTGCCAGCTCGAGGGCAGTCGCCGGGGAGCTGTTTTTT.

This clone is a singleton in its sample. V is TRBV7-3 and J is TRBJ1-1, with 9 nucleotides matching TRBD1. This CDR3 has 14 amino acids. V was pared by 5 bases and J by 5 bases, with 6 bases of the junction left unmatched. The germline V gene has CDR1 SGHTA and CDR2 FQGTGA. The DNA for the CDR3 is TGTGCCAGCAGCCCGGGACAGGGTCTGACTGAAGCTTTCTTT. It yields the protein CASSPGQGLTEAFF.

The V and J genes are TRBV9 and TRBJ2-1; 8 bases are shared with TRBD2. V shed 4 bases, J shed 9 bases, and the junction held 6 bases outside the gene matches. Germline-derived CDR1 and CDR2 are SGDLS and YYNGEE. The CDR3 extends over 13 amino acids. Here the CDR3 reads CASSSGLAAEQFF. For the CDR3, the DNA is TGTGCCAGCAGCTCTGGACTAGCTGCTGAGCAGTTCTTC.

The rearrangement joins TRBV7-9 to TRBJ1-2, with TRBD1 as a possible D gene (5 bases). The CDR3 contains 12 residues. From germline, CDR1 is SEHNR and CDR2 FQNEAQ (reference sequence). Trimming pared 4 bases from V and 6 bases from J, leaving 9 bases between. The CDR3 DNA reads TGTGCCAGCAGCTCGGGGGTTAATGGCTACACCTTC. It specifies CASSSGVNGYTF.

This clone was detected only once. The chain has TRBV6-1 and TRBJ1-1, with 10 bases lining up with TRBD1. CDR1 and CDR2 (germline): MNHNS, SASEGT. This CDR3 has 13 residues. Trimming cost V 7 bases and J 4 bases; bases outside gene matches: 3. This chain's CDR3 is CASNRDRGTEAFF. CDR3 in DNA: TGTGCCAGCAACCGGGACAGGGGCACTGAAGCTTTCTTT.

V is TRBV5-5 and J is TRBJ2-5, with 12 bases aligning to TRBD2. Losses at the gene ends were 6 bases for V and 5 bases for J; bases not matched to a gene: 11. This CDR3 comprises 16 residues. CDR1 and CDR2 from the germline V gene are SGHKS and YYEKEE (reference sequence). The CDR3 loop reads CASILSGLAGSETQYF. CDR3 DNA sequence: TGTGCCAGCATTTTAAGCGGACTAGCGGGATCGGAGACCCAGTACTTC. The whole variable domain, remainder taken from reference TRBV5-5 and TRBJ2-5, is DAGVTQSPTHLIKTRGQQVTLRCSPISGHKSVSWYQQVLGQGPQFIFQYYEKEERGRGNFPDRFSARQFPNYSSELNVNALLLGDSALYLCASILSGLAGSETQYFGPGTRLLVL.

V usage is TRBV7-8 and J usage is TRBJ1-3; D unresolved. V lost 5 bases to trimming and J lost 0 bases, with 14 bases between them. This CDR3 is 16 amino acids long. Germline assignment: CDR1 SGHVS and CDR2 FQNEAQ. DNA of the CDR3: TGTGCCAGCAGCCCTGAGGGCGCCAACTCTGGAAACACCATATATTTT. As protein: CASSPEGANSGNTIYF.

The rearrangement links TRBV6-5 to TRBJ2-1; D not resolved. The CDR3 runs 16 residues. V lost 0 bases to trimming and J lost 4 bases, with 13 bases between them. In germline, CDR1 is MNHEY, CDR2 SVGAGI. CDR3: CASSYSTNSFYNEQFF. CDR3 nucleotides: TGTGCCAGCAGTTACTCGACGAACAGCTTTTACAATGAGCAGTTCTTC.

The CDR3 loop is CASNGLAISYNEQFF. The CDR3 coding sequence is TGTGCCAGCAACGGACTAGCGATCTCCTACAATGAGCAGTTCTTC. This chain joins TRBV2 and TRBJ2-1, with 9 bases identical to TRBD2. V was pared by 7 bases and J by 0 bases, with 4 bases of the junction left unmatched. Per the germline V gene, CDR1 is SNHLY and CDR2 is FYNNEI. This CDR3 region has 15 residues.

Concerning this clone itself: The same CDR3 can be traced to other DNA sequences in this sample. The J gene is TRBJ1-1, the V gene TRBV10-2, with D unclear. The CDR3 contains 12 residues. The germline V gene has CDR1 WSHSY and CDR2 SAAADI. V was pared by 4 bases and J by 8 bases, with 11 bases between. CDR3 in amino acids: CASSGQFVEAFF. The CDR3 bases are TGCGCCAGCAGTGGGCAGTTTGTGGAAGCTTTCTTT.

The CDR3: CASSLWGTTANYGYTF. CDR3 sequence (DNA): TGTGCCAGCAGCTTGTGGGGGACTACGGCTAACTATGGCTACACCTTC. The gene calls are TRBV5-6 and TRBJ1-2, with D perhaps matching TRBD1 (5 bases). CDR3 length: 16 residues. Germline-derived CDR1 and CDR2 are SGHDT and YYEEEE. Between the trimmed V and J ends, which lost 1 base and 0 bases, there was a span of 13 bases.

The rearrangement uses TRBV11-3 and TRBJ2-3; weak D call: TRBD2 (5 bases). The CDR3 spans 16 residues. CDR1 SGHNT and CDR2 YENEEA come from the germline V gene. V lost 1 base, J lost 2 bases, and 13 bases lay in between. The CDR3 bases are TGTGCCAGCAGCTTAGGCCTCGAGGGTTACACAGATACGCAGTATTTT. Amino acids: CASSLGLEGYTDTQYF.

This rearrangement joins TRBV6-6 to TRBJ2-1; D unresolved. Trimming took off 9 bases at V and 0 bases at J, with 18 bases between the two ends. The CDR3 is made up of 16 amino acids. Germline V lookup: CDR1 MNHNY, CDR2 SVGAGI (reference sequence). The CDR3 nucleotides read TGTGCCAGTATGGGCAAGAGCTTGAGCTCCTACAATGAGCAGTTCTTC. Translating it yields CASMGKSLSSYNEQFF.

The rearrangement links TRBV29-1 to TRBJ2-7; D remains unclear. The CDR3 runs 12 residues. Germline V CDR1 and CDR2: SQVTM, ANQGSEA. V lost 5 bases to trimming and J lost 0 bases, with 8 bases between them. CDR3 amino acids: CSVLQSSYEQYF. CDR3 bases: TGCAGCGTTTTACAAAGCTCCTACGAGCAGTACTTC.

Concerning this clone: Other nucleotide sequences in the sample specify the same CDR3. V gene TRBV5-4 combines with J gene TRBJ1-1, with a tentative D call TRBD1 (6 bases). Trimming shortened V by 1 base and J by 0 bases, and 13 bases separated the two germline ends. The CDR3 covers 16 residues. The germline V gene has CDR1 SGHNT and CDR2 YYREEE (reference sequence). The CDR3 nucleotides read TGTGCCAGCAGCTTGTTTGGGGGCGCGGTGAACACTGAAGCTTTCTTT. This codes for CASSLFGGAVNTEAFF. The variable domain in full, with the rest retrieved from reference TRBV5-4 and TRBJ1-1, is ETGVTQSPTHLIKTRGQQVTLRCSSQSGHNTVSWYQQALGQGPQFIFQYYREEENGRGNFPPRFSGLQFPNYSSELNVNALELDDSALYLCASSLFGGAVNTEAFFGQGTRLTVV.